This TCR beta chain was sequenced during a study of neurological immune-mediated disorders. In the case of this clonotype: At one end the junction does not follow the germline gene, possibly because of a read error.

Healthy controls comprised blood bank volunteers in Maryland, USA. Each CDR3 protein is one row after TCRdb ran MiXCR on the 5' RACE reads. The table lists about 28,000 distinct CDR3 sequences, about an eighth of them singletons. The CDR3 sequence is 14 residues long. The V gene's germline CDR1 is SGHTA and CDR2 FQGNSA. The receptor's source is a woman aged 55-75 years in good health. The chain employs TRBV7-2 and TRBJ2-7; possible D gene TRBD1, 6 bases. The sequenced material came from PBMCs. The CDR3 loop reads CASSFRDTSYELYF. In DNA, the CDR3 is TGTGCCAGCAGCTTTCGGGACACTTCCTACGAGCTGTACTTC.